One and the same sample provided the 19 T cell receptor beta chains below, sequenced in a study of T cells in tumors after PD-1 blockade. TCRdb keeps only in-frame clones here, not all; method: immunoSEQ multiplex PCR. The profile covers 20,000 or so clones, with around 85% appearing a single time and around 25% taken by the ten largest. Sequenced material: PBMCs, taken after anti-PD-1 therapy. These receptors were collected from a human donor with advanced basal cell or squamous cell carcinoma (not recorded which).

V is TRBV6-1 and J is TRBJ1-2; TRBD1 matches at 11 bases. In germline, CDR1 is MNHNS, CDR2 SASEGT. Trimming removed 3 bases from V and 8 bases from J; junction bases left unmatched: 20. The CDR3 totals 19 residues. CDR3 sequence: CASSDTPTGTGGNARGYTF. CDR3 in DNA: TGTGCCAGCAGTGACACTCCCACCGGGACAGGGGGTAATGCGCGCGGCTACACCTTC.

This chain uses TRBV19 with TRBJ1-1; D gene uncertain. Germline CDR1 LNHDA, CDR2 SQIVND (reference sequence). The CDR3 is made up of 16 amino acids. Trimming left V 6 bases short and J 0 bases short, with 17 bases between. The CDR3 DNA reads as TGTGCCAGTAGACAAAGACCCGGAGGGATGAACACTGAAGCTTTCTTT. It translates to CASRQRPGGMNTEAFF.

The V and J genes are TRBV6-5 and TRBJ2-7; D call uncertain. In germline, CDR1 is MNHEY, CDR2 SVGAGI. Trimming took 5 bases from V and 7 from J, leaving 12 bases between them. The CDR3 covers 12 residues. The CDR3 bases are TGTGCCAGCAGTACACCGGTGGGGGAGCAGTACTTC. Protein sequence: CASSTPVGEQYF.

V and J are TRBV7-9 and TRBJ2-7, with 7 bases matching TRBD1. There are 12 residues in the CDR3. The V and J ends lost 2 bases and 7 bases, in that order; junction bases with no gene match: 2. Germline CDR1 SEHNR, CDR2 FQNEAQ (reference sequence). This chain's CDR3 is CASSLTGDEQYF. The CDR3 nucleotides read TGTGCCAGCAGCTTAACAGGGGATGAGCAGTACTTC. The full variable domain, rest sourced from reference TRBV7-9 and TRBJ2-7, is DTGVSQNPRHKITKRGQNVTFRCDPISEHNRLYWYRQTLGQGPEFLTYFQNEAQLEKSRLLSDRFSAERPKGSFSTLEIQRTEQGDSAMYLCASSLTGDEQYFGPGTRLTVT.

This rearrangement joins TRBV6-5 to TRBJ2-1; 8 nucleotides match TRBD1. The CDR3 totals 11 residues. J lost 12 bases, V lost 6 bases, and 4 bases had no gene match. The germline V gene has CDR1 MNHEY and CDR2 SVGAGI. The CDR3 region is CASRTGVVQFF. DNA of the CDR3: TGTGCCAGCAGGACAGGGGTGGTGCAGTTCTTC.

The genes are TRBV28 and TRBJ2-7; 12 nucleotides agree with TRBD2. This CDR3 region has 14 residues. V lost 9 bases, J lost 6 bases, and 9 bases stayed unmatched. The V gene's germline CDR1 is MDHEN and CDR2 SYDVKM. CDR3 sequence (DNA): TGTGCCAGTCTAGCGGGAGGGCCAGGTGGCGAGCAGTACTTC. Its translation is CASLAGGPGGEQYF.

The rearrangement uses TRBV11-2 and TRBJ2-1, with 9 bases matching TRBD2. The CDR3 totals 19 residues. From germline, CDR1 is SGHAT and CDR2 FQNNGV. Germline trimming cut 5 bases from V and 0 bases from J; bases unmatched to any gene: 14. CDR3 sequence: CASSPGGISGGSSYNEQFF. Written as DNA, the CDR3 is TGTGCCAGCAGCCCCGGAGGTATTAGCGGGGGAAGCTCCTACAATGAGCAGTTCTTC.

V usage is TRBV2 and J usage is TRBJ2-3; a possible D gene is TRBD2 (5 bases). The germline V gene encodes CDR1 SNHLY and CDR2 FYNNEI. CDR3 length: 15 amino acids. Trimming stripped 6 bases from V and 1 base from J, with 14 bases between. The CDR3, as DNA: TGTGCCAGCAGGAGGGTTCGAACTCGCACAGATACGCAGTATTTT. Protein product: CASRRVRTRTDTQYF.

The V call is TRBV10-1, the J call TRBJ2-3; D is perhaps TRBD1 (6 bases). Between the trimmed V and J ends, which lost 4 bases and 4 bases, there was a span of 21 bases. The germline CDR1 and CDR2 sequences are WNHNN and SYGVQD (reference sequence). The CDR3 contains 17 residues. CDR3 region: CASSGQLQGFGADTQYF. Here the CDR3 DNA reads TGCGCCAGCAGTGGGCAACTACAGGGATTCGGTGCAGATACGCAGTATTTT.

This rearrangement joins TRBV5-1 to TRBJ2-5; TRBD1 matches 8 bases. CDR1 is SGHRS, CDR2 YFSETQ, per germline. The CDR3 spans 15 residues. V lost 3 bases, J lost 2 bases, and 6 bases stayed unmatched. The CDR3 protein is CASSSLDREQETQYF. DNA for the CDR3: TGCGCCAGCAGCTCGTTGGACAGGGAGCAAGAGACCCAGTACTTC.

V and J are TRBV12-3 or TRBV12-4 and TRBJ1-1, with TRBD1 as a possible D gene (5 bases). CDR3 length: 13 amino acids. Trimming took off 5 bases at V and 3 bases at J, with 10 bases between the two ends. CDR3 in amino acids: CASSGGRDTEAFF. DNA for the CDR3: TGTGCCAGCAGTGGGGGGAGAGACACTGAAGCTTTCTTT.

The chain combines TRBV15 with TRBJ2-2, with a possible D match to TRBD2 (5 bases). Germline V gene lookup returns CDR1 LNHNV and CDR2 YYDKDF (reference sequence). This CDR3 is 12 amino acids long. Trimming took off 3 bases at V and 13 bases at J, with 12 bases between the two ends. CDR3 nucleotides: TGTGCCACCAGCAGCCTCGAGGGTGGGCTGTTTTTT. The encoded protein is CATSSLEGGLFF.

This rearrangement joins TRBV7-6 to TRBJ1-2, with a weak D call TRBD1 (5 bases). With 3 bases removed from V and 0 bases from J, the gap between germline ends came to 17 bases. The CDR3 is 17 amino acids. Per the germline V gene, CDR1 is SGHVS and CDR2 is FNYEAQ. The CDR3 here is CASSFGGEALANYGYTF. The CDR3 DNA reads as TGTGCCAGCAGCTTCGGGGGGGAGGCCCTAGCTAACTATGGCTACACCTTC. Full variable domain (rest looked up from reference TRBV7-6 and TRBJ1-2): GAGVSQSPRYKVTKRGQDVALRCDPISGHVSLYWYRQALGQGPEFLTYFNYEAQQDKSGLPNDRFSAERPEGSISTLTIQRTEQRDSAMYRCASSFGGEALANYGYTFGSGTRLTVV.

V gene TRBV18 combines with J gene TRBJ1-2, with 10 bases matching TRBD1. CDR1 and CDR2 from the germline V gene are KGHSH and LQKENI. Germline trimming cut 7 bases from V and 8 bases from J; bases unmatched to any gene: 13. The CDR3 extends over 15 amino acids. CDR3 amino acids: CASFSTGGSAGGYTF. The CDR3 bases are TGTGCCAGCTTTTCGACAGGGGGCTCAGCGGGAGGCTACACCTTC.

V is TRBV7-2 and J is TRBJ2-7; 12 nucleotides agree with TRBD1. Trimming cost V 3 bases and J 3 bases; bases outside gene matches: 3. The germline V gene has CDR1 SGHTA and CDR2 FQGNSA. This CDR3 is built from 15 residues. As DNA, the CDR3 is TGTGCCAGCAGCTTGGGGACAGGGGGCGGCTACGAGCAGTACTTC. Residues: CASSLGTGGGYEQYF.

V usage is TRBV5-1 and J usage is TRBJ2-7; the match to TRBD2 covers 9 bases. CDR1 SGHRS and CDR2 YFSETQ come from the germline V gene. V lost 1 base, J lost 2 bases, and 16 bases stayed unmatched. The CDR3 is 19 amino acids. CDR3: CASSLFSLAGIGGTYEQYF. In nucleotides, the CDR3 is TGCGCCAGCAGCTTGTTTTCTCTAGCGGGGATAGGGGGAACCTACGAGCAGTACTTC. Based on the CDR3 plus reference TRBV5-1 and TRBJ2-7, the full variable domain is KAGVTQTPRYLIKTRGQQVTLSCSPISGHRSVSWYQQTPGQGLQFLFEYFSETQRNKGNFPGRFSGRQFSNSRSEMNVSTLELGDSALYLCASSLFSLAGIGGTYEQYFGPGTRLTVT.

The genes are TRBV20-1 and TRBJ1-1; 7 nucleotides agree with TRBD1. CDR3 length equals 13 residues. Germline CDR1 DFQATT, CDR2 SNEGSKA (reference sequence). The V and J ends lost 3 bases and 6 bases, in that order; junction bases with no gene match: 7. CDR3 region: CSASTGDRAEAFF. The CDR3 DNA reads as TGCAGTGCTAGTACAGGGGATAGGGCTGAAGCTTTCTTT.

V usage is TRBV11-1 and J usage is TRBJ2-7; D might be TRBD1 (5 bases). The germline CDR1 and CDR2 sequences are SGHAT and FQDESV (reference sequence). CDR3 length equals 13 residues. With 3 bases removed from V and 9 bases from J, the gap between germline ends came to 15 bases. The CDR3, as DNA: TGTGCCAGCAGCTTTGGGGCCCATGGTGTGCAGTACTTC. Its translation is CASSFGAHGVQYF.

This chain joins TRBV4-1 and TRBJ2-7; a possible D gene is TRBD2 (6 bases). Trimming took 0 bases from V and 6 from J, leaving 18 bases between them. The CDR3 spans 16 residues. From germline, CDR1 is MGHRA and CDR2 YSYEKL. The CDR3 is CASSQDIMGQGGEQYF. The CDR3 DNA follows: TGCGCCAGCAGCCAAGATATAATGGGCCAGGGAGGCGAGCAGTACTTC.